Each of the 10 T cell receptor beta chains below was sequenced from the same sample in a study of cytomegalovirus exposure and HLA in healthy donors. With 60 Vbeta and 13 Jbeta primers, the PCR was carried out. The method was immunoSEQ multiplex PCR; TCRdb's version includes in-frame clones alone and lacks a portion of them. The repertoire holds about 96,000 clones, with approximately 79% as singletons. Sample: PBMCs. These TCRs come from a man under 40 in good health and CMV-seronegative.

The V gene is TRBV6-1, the J gene TRBJ1-1; D call uncertain. CDR1 MNHNS and CDR2 SASEGT come from the germline V gene. The V end lost 7 bases, the J end lost 0 bases, and 12 bases lay between the germline ends. The CDR3 runs to 14 residues. The DNA of the CDR3 is TGTGCCAGCACTTCTTCCGGGTTGAACACTGAAGCTTTCTTT. Encoded protein: CASTSSGLNTEAFF.

This clone occurred a few times. The rearrangement links TRBV6-1 to TRBJ1-5; 7 bases agree with TRBD1. The CDR3 is 15 residues long. Germline V gene sequence: CDR1 MNHNS, CDR2 SASEGT. The ends lost 8 bases at V and 7 bases at J; junction bases unmatched: 14. CDR3 sequence reads: CASSVTGATRQPQHF. In DNA, the CDR3 is TGTGCCAGCTCCGTTACAGGGGCCACGAGGCAGCCCCAGCATTTT.

The rearrangement links TRBV7-7 to TRBJ2-2; 7 positions agree with TRBD1. The CDR3 is 17 residues long. Germline V gives CDR1 SSHAT, CDR2 FNYEAQ (reference sequence). V was pared by 0 bases and J by 5 bases, with 9 bases of the junction left unmatched. The CDR3, as DNA: TGTGCCAGCAGCTTAGCGCTGGGACAGTCGCGGACCGGGGAGCTGTTTTTT. It specifies CASSLALGQSRTGELFF. The full variable domain, rest sourced from reference TRBV7-7 and TRBJ2-2, is GAGVSQSPRYKVTKRGQDVTLRCDPISSHATLYWYQQALGQGPEFLTYFNYEAQPDKSGLPSDRFSAERPEGSISTLTIQRTEQRDSAMYRCASSLALGQSRTGELFFGEGSRLTVL.

The rearrangement joins TRBV19 to TRBJ1-1; the D gene is possibly TRBD1 (6 bases). Trimming removed 5 bases at V and 5 bases at J, with 9 bases between. CDR3 length equals 12 residues. CDR1 and CDR2 from the germline V gene are LNHDA and SQIVND (reference sequence). CDR3 DNA sequence: TGTGCCAGTAGTTCAGGACAGACTGAAGCTTTCTTT. As protein: CASSSGQTEAFF.

V and J are TRBV4-1 and TRBJ1-2; D perhaps matches TRBD1 (6 bases). There are 16 residues in the CDR3. Germline loops: CDR1 MGHRA, CDR2 YSYEKL. V lost 3 bases, J lost 6 bases, and 20 bases lay in between. This CDR3 is CASSHFPSDSPNGYTF. The CDR3 region has the DNA TGCGCCAGCAGCCATTTTCCCTCGGACAGCCCGAATGGCTACACCTTC.

This chain links TRBV7-2 with TRBJ2-3; D is uncertain. The V end was cut by 4 bases, the J end by 1 base, with 6 bases between. This CDR3 is built from 13 residues. Germline V gene sequence: CDR1 SGHTA, CDR2 FQGNSA. The CDR3 spells CASSSRGTDTQYF. The CDR3 DNA reads as TGTGCCAGCAGCTCACGAGGCACAGATACGCAGTATTTT.

This sequence joins TRBV6-1 and TRBJ1-1; a weak D match, TRBD1 (6 bases). Germline CDR1 reads MNHNS; CDR2 reads SASEGT. The CDR3 extends over 16 amino acids. V was trimmed by 1 base and J by 6 bases, leaving 18 bases between them. The CDR3 spells CASSEEALGAVAEAFF. The CDR3 coding sequence is TGTGCCAGCAGTGAAGAGGCTCTGGGGGCAGTTGCTGAAGCTTTCTTT.

V usage is TRBV7-9 and J usage is TRBJ2-3; D is perhaps TRBD2 (6 bases). The germline CDR1 and CDR2 sequences are SEHNR and FQNEAQ (reference sequence). The CDR3 is 14 residues long. Between the trimmed V and J ends, which lost 4 bases and 4 bases, there was a span of 12 bases. CDR3 bases: TGTGCCAGCAGCTATAACCCGGGGGCAGATACGCAGTATTTT. This gives the protein CASSYNPGADTQYF.

The rearrangement links TRBV30 to TRBJ2-7; 7 bases agree with TRBD1. From germline, CDR1 is GTSNPN and CDR2 SVGIG (reference sequence). The CDR3 runs 11 residues. Trimming cost V 4 bases and J 6 bases; bases outside gene matches: 3. CDR3: CAWIRGREQYF. CDR3 coding DNA: TGTGCCTGGATAAGGGGGCGCGAGCAGTACTTC.

V is TRBV25-1 and J is TRBJ2-3; the D gene is possibly TRBD2 (5 bases). The germline V gene has CDR1 MGHDK and CDR2 SYGVNS. V lost 1 base to trimming and J lost 1 base, with 12 bases between them. This CDR3 is 16 amino acids long. CDR3 sequence reads: CASSESPGKGTDTQYF. The CDR3 coding sequence is TGTGCCAGCAGTGAATCTCCGGGGAAGGGCACAGATACGCAGTATTTT. The full variable domain, with the rest looked up from reference TRBV25-1 and TRBJ2-3, is EADIYQTPRYLVIGTGKKITLECSQTMGHDKMYWYQQDPGMELHLIHYSYGVNSTEKGDLSSESTVSRIRTEHFPLTLESARPSHTSQYLCASSESPGKGTDTQYFGPGTRLTVL.